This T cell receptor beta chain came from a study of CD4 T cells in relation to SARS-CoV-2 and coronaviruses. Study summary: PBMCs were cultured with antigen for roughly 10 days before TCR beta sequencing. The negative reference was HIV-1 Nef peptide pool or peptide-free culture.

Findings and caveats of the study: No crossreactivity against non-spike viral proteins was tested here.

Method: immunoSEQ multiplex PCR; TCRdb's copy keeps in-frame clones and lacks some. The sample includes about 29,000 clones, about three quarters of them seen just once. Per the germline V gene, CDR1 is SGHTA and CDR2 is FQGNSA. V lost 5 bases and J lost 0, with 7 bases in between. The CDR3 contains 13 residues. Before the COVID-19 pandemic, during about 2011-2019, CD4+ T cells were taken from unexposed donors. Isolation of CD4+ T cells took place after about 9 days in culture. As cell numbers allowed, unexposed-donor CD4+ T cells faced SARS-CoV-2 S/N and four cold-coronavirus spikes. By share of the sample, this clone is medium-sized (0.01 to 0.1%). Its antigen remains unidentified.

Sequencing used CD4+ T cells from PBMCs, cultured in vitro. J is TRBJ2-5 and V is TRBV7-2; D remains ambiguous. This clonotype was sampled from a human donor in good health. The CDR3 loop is CASSTFNQETQYF. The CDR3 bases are TGTGCCAGCAGCACGTTCAACCAAGAGACCCAGTACTTC.